These T cell receptor beta chains were read from a single sample in a study of OX40 agonist ivuxolimab in advanced cancers. Assay: immunoSEQ multiplex PCR; the TCRdb copy retains only in-frame clones and omits some. The profile covers roughly 40,000 clones, with over 80% appearing a single time and around 31% taken by the ten largest. This specimen consisted of CD4+ or CD8+ T cells sorted from blood, obtained in a trial of the OX40 agonist ivuxolimab. The receptors stem from an adult with an advanced solid tumor such as melanoma, head and neck, liver or kidney cancer. Each CDR3 is given with its conserved first and last residue. The D gene is left open where the match is weak. Size tells how often a clone was seen (once, few, many) or the class of an expanded clone, and some rows leave it out.

V gene	clone size	D gene	J gene	CDR3 DNA	CDR3 protein
TRBV29-1	NA	NA	TRBJ2-5	TGCAGCGTTGGGGGCCTAGGGTATTCGGAGACCCAGTACTTC	CSVGGLGYSETQYF
TRBV27	NA	NA	TRBJ2-2	TGTGCCAGCAGTTTACCCTCCCCTGGGGAGCTGTTTTTT	CASSLPSPGELFF
TRBV4-1	NA	TRBD2	TRBJ2-1	TGCGCCAGCAGCCAAGGGAGGGGACTAGCGGGCAATGAGCAGTTCTTC	CASSQGRGLAGNEQFF
TRBV15	NA	NA	TRBJ2-1	TGTGCCACCAGCAGAGATCAGAATGAGCAGTTCTTC	CATSRDQNEQFF
TRBV5-1	once	TRBD2	TRBJ2-1	TGCGCCAGCAGCTTGACGAAAAAAACCGGGACTAGCGGTTACAATGAGCAGTTCTTC	CASSLTKKTGTSGYNEQFF
TRBV9	NA	TRBD1	TRBJ2-3	TGTGCCAGCAGCGTACAGGGGGCTACAGATACGCAGTATTTT	CASSVQGATDTQYF
TRBV6-1	NA	TRBD1	TRBJ2-7	TGTGCCAGCAGCGGGACAGTCTACGAGCAGTACTTC	CASSGTVYEQYF
TRBV28	NA	NA	TRBJ1-1	TGTGCCAGCAGTTTATACAGGGAGAACACTGAAGCTTTCTTT	CASSLYRENTEAFF
TRBV6-4	once	TRBD2	TRBJ2-2	TGTGCCAGCAGTGACAGAGCGGGACTCACCGGGGAGCTGTTTTTT	CASSDRAGLTGELFF
TRBV28	few	TRBD1	TRBJ1-1	TGTGCCAGCGGACACAGGGGGCACACTGAAGCTTTCTTT	CASGHRGHTEAFF
TRBV10-1	NA	NA	TRBJ2-3	TGCGCCAGCAGTGTCTGGACAGCCACAGATACGCAGTATTTT	CASSVWTATDTQYF
TRBV2	NA	NA	TRBJ1-2	TGTGCCAGCAGTGTGGGAGGCAGCAACTATGGCTACACCTTC	CASSVGGSNYGYTF
TRBV10-3	NA	NA	TRBJ1-1	TGTGCCATCAGTGAAGCGGCCATCTCTTTTGAAGGCACTGAAGCTTTCTTT	CAISEAAISFEGTEAFF
TRBV29-1	NA	NA	TRBJ2-7	TGCAGCGTTGAAGAGCGGGCGGACTACGAGCAGTACTTC	CSVEERADYEQYF
TRBV9	NA	NA	TRBJ2-1	TGTGCCAGCAGCCCCGAACTAGTCTCGGGTCTGGATGAGCAGTTCTTC	CASSPELVSGLDEQFF
TRBV19	NA	NA	TRBJ2-2	TGTGCCAGTAGTATAGTTCCTGGGAACACCGGGGAGCTGTTTTTT	CASSIVPGNTGELFF
TRBV9	NA	TRBD2	TRBJ2-3	TGTGCCAGCAGCGTAGAGGGAGGGCCCGCAGATACGCAGTATTTT	CASSVEGGPADTQYF
TRBV4-1	NA	NA	TRBJ2-1	TGCGCCAGCAGCCAAGAGAATTATGGGCCCAGGTCTGAGCAGTTCTTC	CASSQENYGPRSEQFF
TRBV6-4	NA	TRBD2	TRBJ2-1	TGTGCCAGCAGTGTCGGACTAGCGGGAGACAATGAGCAGTTCTTC	CASSVGLAGDNEQFF